The next 12 T cell receptor beta chains were all read from a single sample in a study of Graves' ophthalmopathy and Graves' hyperthyroidism. TCR beta CDR3 regions were amplified from RNA transcripts. RT-PCR in the first round used HTBI primers; a second-round multiplex PCR followed. One entry per CDR3 protein results from TCRdb running MiXCR on the multiplex PCR reads. This table has about 480,000 distinct CDR3 sequences, approximately 15% appearing once. Sequencing input: blood. These receptor sequences come from a woman aged 25 to 39 with Graves' ophthalmopathy.

This clonotype was recorded many times. The rearrangement joins TRBV20-1 to TRBJ2-2, with 7 bases lining up with TRBD1. This CDR3 spans 13 amino acids. The germline V gene encodes CDR1 DFQATT and CDR2 SNEGSKA (reference sequence). Trimming took 5 bases from V and 4 from J; bases not matched to a gene: 4. The CDR3 DNA follows: TGCAGTGCTGAACAGGGGACCACCGGGGAGCTGTTTTTT. Amino acid sequence: CSAEQGTTGELFF.

This clonotype appeared many times. The J gene is TRBJ1-2, the V gene TRBV7-2; no clear D gene. Trimming left V 5 bases short and J 8 bases short, with 15 bases between. Germline CDR1 SGHTA, CDR2 FQGNSA. The CDR3 is 13 residues long. CDR3 DNA: TGTGCCAGCAGCCAGGACCTCCGGCGGGGCTACACCTTC. Translation: CASSQDLRRGYTF.

This clonotype appeared a few times. This chain links TRBV6-1 with TRBJ1-5; D gene unclear. Germline-derived CDR1 and CDR2 are MNHNS and SASEGT. V gave up 4 bases and J gave up 9 bases, with 25 bases separating them. The CDR3 has 17 amino acids. This chain's CDR3 is CASSVAYRAQELRPQHF. Written as DNA, the CDR3 is TGTGCCAGCAGTGTAGCCTACCGGGCCCAAGAATTGCGGCCCCAGCATTTT.

This clonotype was counted many times. The chain carries TRBV5-1 and TRBJ1-2; the match to TRBD1 covers 9 bases. Trimming cost V 0 bases and J 4 bases; bases outside gene matches: 4. Germline-derived CDR1 and CDR2 are SGHRS and YFSETQ. The CDR3 has 15 amino acids. CDR3 protein: CASSLGRTGVYGYTF. CDR3 nucleotides: TGCGCCAGCAGCTTGGGTAGGACAGGGGTCTATGGCTACACCTTC. The variable domain in full, completed from reference TRBV5-1 and TRBJ1-2, reads KAGVTQTPRYLIKTRGQQVTLSCSPISGHRSVSWYQQTPGQGLQFLFEYFSETQRNKGNFPGRFSGRQFSNSRSEMNVSTLELGDSALYLCASSLGRTGVYGYTFGSGTRLTVV.

This clonotype was seen at least ten times. The genes are TRBV4-2 and TRBJ1-2; 8 positions match TRBD1. V lost 5 bases and J lost 6; bases outside the gene matches: 8. The CDR3 is made up of 14 amino acids. CDR1 is LGHNA and CDR2 is YNFKEQ in the germline V gene. The CDR3 nucleotides are TGTGCCAGCAGCGGATTGACAGGGGAAGATGGCTACACCTTC. Residues: CASSGLTGEDGYTF.

This clonotype was recorded a few times. This chain joins TRBV5-1 and TRBJ1-6; TRBD1 agrees at 7 bases. CDR1 SGHRS and CDR2 YFSETQ come from the germline V gene. This CDR3 region has 16 residues. Unmatched junction bases numbered 4, after V lost 4 bases and J lost 0 bases. The CDR3 nucleotides read TGCGCCAGCAGCATGACAGGGAGCTCCTATAATTCACCCCTCCACTTT. Translation: CASSMTGSSYNSPLHF.

Worth noting for this clonotype: This clone may be a read error of a much larger clone one base away. This chain connects TRBV27 to TRBJ2-5, with 7 positions matching TRBD1. The germline V gene has CDR1 MNHEY and CDR2 SMNVEV (reference sequence). The CDR3 is made up of 14 amino acids. After removal of 3 bases from V and 2 bases from J, the junction contained 3 bases not matched to a gene. The CDR3 region is CASSFTGVQETQYF. The CDR3 DNA reads TGTGCCAGCAGTTTTACAGGGGTTCAAGAGACCCAGTACTTC.

This chain links TRBV27 with TRBJ1-1; D ambiguous. Germline CDR1 is MNHEY and CDR2 is SMNVEV (reference sequence). Trimming removed 6 bases from V and 0 bases from J, with 8 bases in between. The CDR3 loop spans 13 amino acids. Here the CDR3 reads CASSYTVNTEAFF. CDR3 in DNA: TGTGCCAGCAGCTACACCGTGAACACTGAAGCTTTCTTT.

This clonotype was found many times. J is TRBJ1-1 and V is TRBV7-9; D not resolved. Germline CDR1 is SEHNR and CDR2 is FQNEAQ (reference sequence). This CDR3 is 13 amino acids long. V lost 3 bases and J 3 bases, leaving 8 bases between the germline ends. This CDR3 reads CASSFDKDTEAFF. Here the CDR3 DNA reads TGTGCCAGCAGCTTCGACAAGGACACTGAAGCTTTCTTT. The complete variable domain, with remaining parts taken from reference TRBV7-9 and TRBJ1-1, reads DTGVSQNPRHKITKRGQNVTFRCDPISEHNRLYWYRQTLGQGPEFLTYFQNEAQLEKSRLLSDRFSAERPKGSFSTLEIQRTEQGDSAMYLCASSFDKDTEAFFGQGTRLTVV.

This clonotype was observed a few times. This chain uses TRBV6-1 with TRBJ2-5; a possible D gene is TRBD2 (5 bases). This CDR3 has 14 amino acids. Looked up from germline, CDR1 is MNHNS and CDR2 is SASEGT. V dropped 7 bases and J dropped 3 bases, with 15 bases sitting between them. CDR3 region: CASNARGHEETQYF. In nucleotides, the CDR3 is TGTGCCAGCAATGCTCGGGGTCATGAAGAGACCCAGTACTTC.

This clonotype occurred many times. CDR3 in DNA: TGTGCCAGCAGTGAAGGGGCAGGGTGGGAGACCCAGTACTTC. This codes for CASSEGAGWETQYF. The rearrangement links TRBV2 to TRBJ2-5; D is possibly TRBD1 (5 bases). This CDR3 region has 14 residues. Trimming left V 1 base short and J 5 bases short, with 11 bases between. Germline CDR1 is SNHLY and CDR2 is FYNNEI. Complete variable domain (other parts from reference TRBV2 and TRBJ2-5): EPEVTQTPSHQVTQMGQEVILRCVPISNHLYFYWYRQILGQKVEFLVSFYNNEISEKSEIFDDQFSVERPDGSNFTLKIRSTKLEDSAMYFCASSEGAGWETQYFGPGTRLLVL.

At least ten counts were recorded for this clonotype. The chain carries TRBV7-2 and TRBJ1-1; D might be TRBD1 (6 bases). V lost 5 bases and J 4 bases, leaving 17 bases between the germline ends. The CDR3 totals 15 residues. CDR1 and CDR2 from the germline V gene are SGHTA and FQGNSA. The CDR3 spells CASSHFRGPGTEAFF. The DNA of the CDR3 is TGTGCCAGCAGCCATTTCAGGGGACCGGGCACTGAAGCTTTCTTT.